This is a list of T cell receptor beta chains from one sample in a study of blood T cell repertoires in COVID-19. Measured with immunoSEQ multiplex PCR; TCRdb has only the in-frame clones, and not every one. The sample holds around 220,000 clones, approximately 80% seen once. Sequences were obtained from peripheral blood. These receptor sequences come from a woman aged 80 or over with active or convalescent COVID-19. CDR3s include the opening cysteine and the closing phenylalanine or tryptophan. The D gene is left open where the match is weak. Expanded clones get a size class; other rows say once, few or many, or leave the size out.

j_gene	d_gene	v_gene	abundance	CDR3aa	CDR3nt
TRBJ1-6	-	TRBV30	-	CAWSRTVSPLHF	TGTGCCTGGAGTCGGACAGTTTCACCCCTCCACTTT
TRBJ2-5	TRBD2	TRBV3-1/TRBV3-2	once	CASSQDRLAGAYDETQYF	TGTGCCAGCAGCCAAGATAGGCTAGCGGGGGCCTACGACGAGACCCAGTACTTC
TRBJ1-1	TRBD1	TRBV6-5	-	CASDRGQGTTEAFF	TGTGCCAGCGATCGGGGACAGGGGACCACTGAAGCTTTCTTT
TRBJ2-5	TRBD2	TRBV11-3	-	CASSRAGVQETQYF	TGTGCCAGCAGCCGAGCGGGGGTACAAGAGACCCAGTACTTC
TRBJ1-5	-	TRBV18	-	CASSPSGGYQPQHF	TGTGCCAGCTCACCATCGGGGGGGTATCAGCCCCAGCATTTT
TRBJ1-3	-	TRBV21-1	-	CASSKIYKSSGNTIYF	TGTGCCAGCAGCAAAATTTACAAATCATCTGGAAACACCATATATTTT
TRBJ2-3	-	TRBV6-1	-	CASSGVWGQGTDTQYF	TGTGCCAGCAGTGGCGTTTGGGGACAAGGAACAGATACGCAGTATTTT
TRBJ2-7	TRBD2	TRBV6-2/TRBV6-3	-	CASSYGRVYEQYF	TGTGCCAGCAGTTACGGGAGGGTGTACGAGCAGTACTTC
TRBJ2-3	-	TRBV28	-	CASSFPGQGFTDTQYF	TGTGCCAGCAGTTTTCCCGGCCAGGGGTTCACAGATACGCAGTATTTT
TRBJ1-6	TRBD1	TRBV5-4	-	CASSVGAKGANSPLHF	TGTGCCAGCAGCGTGGGGGCCAAGGGGGCTAATTCACCCCTCCACTTT
TRBJ2-1	TRBD2	TRBV5-1	-	CASSFLTSGKDEQFF	TGCGCCAGCAGCTTTTTGACTAGCGGAAAGGATGAGCAGTTCTTC
TRBJ2-7	TRBD1	TRBV27	-	CASGKLRGQAATQSYEQYF	TGTGCCAGCGGAAAGCTCAGGGGACAGGCAGCGACGCAATCCTACGAGCAGTACTTC
TRBJ1-1	-	TRBV5-1	-	CASSFDMNTEAFF	TGCGCCAGCAGTTTCGACATGAACACTGAAGCTTTCTTT
TRBJ2-7	TRBD2	TRBV19	-	CASSISGSSYEQYF	TGTGCCAGTAGTATCAGCGGGAGCTCCTACGAGCAGTACTTC
TRBJ2-2	-	TRBV2	-	CASSQSVSGTGELFF	TGTGCCAGCAGCCAAAGCGTTTCCGGGACCGGGGAGCTGTTTTTT
TRBJ1-2	-	TRBV28	-	CASSSSPNYGYTF	TGTGCCAGCAGTTCCTCCCCTAACTATGGCTACACCTTC
TRBJ1-1	-	TRBV12-3/TRBV12-4	-	CASSPGLEAFF	TGTGCCAGCAGTCCCGGTTTGGAAGCTTTCTTT
TRBJ1-1	-	TRBV5-4	-	CASSLNRGGLTASAFF	TGTGCCAGCAGCTTGAATCGGGGAGGATTAACGGCGTCGGCTTTCTTT
TRBJ1-4	-	TRBV9	-	CASSTPGEKLFF	TGTGCCAGCAGCACCCCGGGGGAAAAACTGTTTTTT
TRBJ2-7	-	TRBV4-1	-	CASSPSTVYEQYF	TGCGCCAGCAGCCCTTCTACGGTGTACGAGCAGTACTTC
TRBJ2-7	-	TRBV3-1/TRBV3-2	-	CASSHDSYEQYF	TGTGCCAGCAGCCACGACAGCTACGAGCAGTACTTC
TRBJ2-1	-	TRBV5-1	-	CASSEWTNSNEQFF	TGCGCCAGCAGCGAATGGACTAACTCCAATGAGCAGTTCTTC
TRBJ2-7	TRBD2	TRBV5-4	-	CASSAGLAGAGYEQYF	TGTGCCAGCAGTGCGGGACTAGCGGGAGCGGGCTACGAGCAGTACTTC
TRBJ1-1	-	TRBV7-9	-	CASRPEGDTEAFF	TGTGCCAGCAGGCCAGAAGGGGACACTGAAGCTTTCTTT
TRBJ2-3	TRBD2	TRBV2	-	CASSDRSGGPDTQYF	TGTGCCAGCAGTGATAGGAGCGGGGGACCAGATACGCAGTATTTT
TRBJ2-2	-	TRBV12-5	-	CASGFLAGTNTGELFF	TGTGCTAGTGGTTTTTTGGCGGGGACGAACACCGGGGAGCTGTTTTTT